These T cell receptor beta chains were read from a single sample in a study of blood T cells in healthy people across ages. TCRdb recomputed calls from the 5' RACE reads with MiXCR, one row per CDR3 protein. The profile covers 1.5 million to 1.9 million distinct CDR3 sequences, with about 45% appearing a single time and more than 4% taken by the ten largest. The sequenced material came from blood. The source of these receptors is a woman between 18 and 29 years old in good health. Each CDR3 is given with its conserved first and last residue. Each record gives: CDR3 DNA, CDR3 protein, D gene, V gene, J gene, clone size. A D gene is named only where the DNA matches it firmly. The listing skips clone size in some rows; elsewhere it reads once, few, many or a size class.

DNA: TGTGCCAGCAGCCAGAGAGGACAGGGGGATGGAGGCTACACCTTC
CDR3: CASSQRGQGDGGYTF
D: TRBD1
V: TRBV4-2
J: TRBJ1-2
size: few

DNA: TGTGCCAGCAGTAGAACAGAGGGTGAAAAACTGTTTTTT
CDR3: CASSRTEGEKLFF
D: .
V: TRBV28
J: TRBJ1-4
size: .

DNA: TGTGCCACCAGTGATGGCGGGGAGGGGACCCAGTACTTC
CDR3: CATSDGGEGTQYF
D: TRBD2
V: TRBV24-1
J: TRBJ2-5
size: .

DNA: TGTGCCAGCAGCCCTTACAGGGACCCCACAGATACGCAGTATTTT
CDR3: CASSPYRDPTDTQYF
D: .
V: TRBV6-6
J: TRBJ2-3
size: .

DNA: TGTGCCGGGGGGAGGTTTAGCACAGATACGCAGTATTTT
CDR3: CAGGRFSTDTQYF
D: .
V: TRBV2
J: TRBJ2-3
size: few

DNA: TGCGCCAGCAGTTACGCGGGTACTGGGGCCAACGTCCTGACTTTC
CDR3: CASSYAGTGANVLTF
D: .
V: TRBV4-1
J: TRBJ2-6
size: few

DNA: TGCAGTGCTCAAGCAGGGGCGGATCAGCCCCAGCATTTT
CDR3: CSAQAGADQPQHF
D: .
V: TRBV20-1
J: TRBJ1-5
size: .

DNA: TGTGCCAGCAGCCTTGTGGACAGGCGCTCCTACAATGAGCAGTTCTTC
CDR3: CASSLVDRRSYNEQFF
D: TRBD1
V: TRBV5-5
J: TRBJ2-1
size: few

DNA: TGTGCCAGCAGCCGCGGGGTCGGGACAGGGGGTTACAATGAGCGGTACTTC
CDR3: CASSRGVGTGGYNERYF
D: TRBD1
V: TRBV12-3/TRBV12-4
J: TRBJ2-5
size: .

DNA: TGTGCCAGCAGCTTAGTCGGGGAGGCTCAGCCCCAGCATTTT
CDR3: CASSLVGEAQPQHF
D: .
V: TRBV7-9
J: TRBJ1-5
size: .

DNA: TGTGCCAGCGGGCGGGACAGTTTCTACAATGAGCAGTACTTC
CDR3: CASGRDSFYNEQYF
D: .
V: TRBV27
J: TRBJ2-7
size: .

DNA: TGTGCCAGCAGCATCTCGGCGATTTATGGCTACACCTTC
CDR3: CASSISAIYGYTF
D: .
V: TRBV7-2
J: TRBJ1-2
size: .

DNA: TGCAGTGCTTGGCGCGGGGGCCGAGTGGGTGAGCAGTTCTTC
CDR3: CSAWRGGRVGEQFF
D: .
V: TRBV20-1
J: TRBJ2-1
size: .

DNA: TGTGCCAGCAGCACTCGGACTAGCCGAAAAGAGACCCAGTACTTC
CDR3: CASSTRTSRKETQYF
D: TRBD2
V: TRBV13
J: TRBJ2-5
size: .

DNA: TGTGCCAGCAGTTATCGGGGTCGAGATACGCAGTATTTT
CDR3: CASSYRGRDTQYF
D: .
V: TRBV6-2/TRBV6-3
J: TRBJ2-3
size: .

DNA: TGTGCCAGCAGCCAAGAAGCTAGCGGGGCGACCTACGAGCAGTACTTC
CDR3: CASSQEASGATYEQYF
D: TRBD2
V: TRBV4-2
J: TRBJ2-7
size: .

DNA: TGCGCCAGCAGCCACGGGACAGCGAGCTCCTACGAGCAGTACTTC
CDR3: CASSHGTASSYEQYF
D: TRBD1
V: TRBV4-1
J: TRBJ2-7
size: .

DNA: TGTGCCAGCAGCGTAGGGAGTGCGGGGGGGTACGAGCAGTACTTC
CDR3: CASSVGSAGGYEQYF
D: TRBD2
V: TRBV9
J: TRBJ2-7
size: few

DNA: TGTGCCAGCAGTATTCTTTACGAGTCCAAAAACATTCAGTACTTC
CDR3: CASSILYESKNIQYF
D: .
V: TRBV12-3/TRBV12-4
J: TRBJ2-4
size: .

DNA: TGTGCCAGCAGCTTCACCTTGAACACTGAAGCTTTCTTT
CDR3: CASSFTLNTEAFF
D: .
V: TRBV7-2
J: TRBJ1-1
size: few

DNA: TGCGCCAGCAGCGAGCAGCTAGCGGGAGGGCCCATCGCCTACAATGAGCAGTTCTTC
CDR3: CASSEQLAGGPIAYNEQFF
D: TRBD2
V: TRBV4-1
J: TRBJ2-1
size: .

DNA: TGCGCCAGCAGCCAAGATTCTGGCCCCCGCCAGCCCCAGCATTTT
CDR3: CASSQDSGPRQPQHF
D: .
V: TRBV4-3
J: TRBJ1-5
size: many

DNA: TGCAGTGGGGGGGGGCAGGGGGCGAACACTGAAGCTTTCTTT
CDR3: CSGGGQGANTEAFF
D: TRBD1
V: TRBV20-1
J: TRBJ1-1
size: .

DNA: TGTGCCACCAGCAGGGCAGGGGGCTTCGGAAACACCATATATTTT
CDR3: CATSRAGGFGNTIYF
D: TRBD1
V: TRBV15
J: TRBJ1-3
size: .

DNA: TGTGCCACCAGGGCAATAGCGGGACCCGTCACGGGTGAGCAGTACTTC
CDR3: CATRAIAGPVTGEQYF
D: TRBD2
V: TRBV9
J: TRBJ2-7
size: .

DNA: TGTGCCAGCAGGACAGGGGGCCGGACTGAAGCTTTCTTT
CDR3: CASRTGGRTEAFF
D: TRBD1
V: TRBV27
J: TRBJ1-1
size: .

DNA: TGTGCCAGCAGCAAAGAGGCTAGCGGGGGTACCAACCCGTACTTC
CDR3: CASSKEASGGTNPYF
D: .
V: TRBV21-1
J: TRBJ2-5
size: .

DNA: TGTGCCAGCAGTCGCCGGGGGGGGTTCTATGGCTACACCTTC
CDR3: CASSRRGGFYGYTF
D: .
V: TRBV14
J: TRBJ1-2
size: .

DNA: TGTGCCAGCAGTTACTTGGCTAGCACAGATACGCAGTATTTT
CDR3: CASSYLASTDTQYF
D: .
V: TRBV6-2/TRBV6-3
J: TRBJ2-3
size: .

DNA: TGTGCCAGCAGTTTAGCTGGGTTTCGGTTGTACGAGCAGTACTTC
CDR3: CASSLAGFRLYEQYF
D: .
V: TRBV27
J: TRBJ2-7
size: .

DNA: TGTGCCAGCTCACCAAGCGCCAGCTATGAGCAGTTCTTC
CDR3: CASSPSASYEQFF
D: .
V: TRBV18
J: TRBJ2-1
size: .

DNA: TGTGCCTGGAGTGTTCGCGGGACAGGGGGTTCCACTGAAGCTTTCTTT
CDR3: CAWSVRGTGGSTEAFF
D: TRBD1
V: TRBV30
J: TRBJ1-1
size: few

DNA: TGTGCCAGCAGCTCAGTCGATCCCCTAGCGCAGTATTTT
CDR3: CASSSVDPLAQYF
D: .
V: TRBV11-2
J: TRBJ2-3
size: .

DNA: TGTGCCAGCTCACCACCCCGACAGGGGCTGAGCACAGATACGCAGTATTTT
CDR3: CASSPPRQGLSTDTQYF
D: TRBD1
V: TRBV18
J: TRBJ2-3
size: .

DNA: TGTGTCAGCAGCCCCGACAGGGGGCGAGATTATGGCTACACCTTC
CDR3: CVSSPDRGRDYGYTF
D: TRBD1
V: TRBV7-2
J: TRBJ1-2
size: .

DNA: TGTGCCAGCAGCCAAGATCCAGCGGGAGTCTATACGCAGTATTTT
CDR3: CASSQDPAGVYTQYF
D: TRBD2
V: TRBV4-2
J: TRBJ2-3
size: .

DNA: TGTGCCAGCAGCTTGTTAGTAGCGGGAGAAGCCCAAGAGACCCAGTACTTC
CDR3: CASSLLVAGEAQETQYF
D: TRBD2
V: TRBV7-9
J: TRBJ2-5
size: .

DNA: TGCGCCAGCAGCTTGGTCCCAAGGGGCCCGGGTAACACTGAAGCTTTCTTT
CDR3: CASSLVPRGPGNTEAFF
D: .
V: TRBV5-1
J: TRBJ1-1
size: .

DNA: TGCGCCAGCAGCTACCGACTAGCGGGCCCCTTCGGGGATGAGCAGTTCTTC
CDR3: CASSYRLAGPFGDEQFF
D: TRBD2
V: TRBV5-1
J: TRBJ2-1
size: .

DNA: TGCAGTGCTAGAGACGAGGGACACGCCTACGAGCAGTACTTC
CDR3: CSARDEGHAYEQYF
D: .
V: TRBV20-1
J: TRBJ2-7
size: few